This T cell receptor (beta chain) is drawn from a study of Ad26.COV2.S vaccination and SARS-CoV-2 variants (dated by TCRdb to 2020 to 2022). Regarding the research as a whole: Vaccine-arm donors were drawn from COV1001, a multicentre, randomized, double-blind, placebo-controlled phase I-IIa trial of Ad26.COV2.S in healthy adults. Participants in the trial were split at random into five groups of five each, receiving low-dose or high-dose Ad26.COV2.S once or twice, or else placebo on both occasions. Ad26.COV2.S was administered intramuscularly at a dose of 5x10^10 or 1x10^11 viral particles, either as one shot or as two shots given 56 days apart. The TCR-sequenced set comprised about 32 samples: 19 Ad26.COV2.S vaccine recipients, 5 placebo recipients and 8 SARS-CoV-2 convalescent individuals. Investigators remained blinded to trial group allocation during experiments and outcome assessment. TCRbeta repertoire sequencing served as the tool for gauging how specific and how broad the SARS-CoV-2-reactive T cell receptors were following Ad26.COV2.S vaccination. What the authors observed across the whole study: After vaccination, spike-specific CD8+ and CD4+ T cell responses were reported to show substantial breadth. It was noted by the authors that total T cell responses may have been underestimated by the TCR breadth and depth analyses. Compared with placebo recipients, Ad26.COV2.S recipients showed higher spike-specific TCR breadth (P = 0.0014). Non-spike TCR breadth was comparable between vaccine and placebo recipients, consistent with the vaccine containing only spike. The study was not powered for comparison of responses between vaccine doses or regimens.

The immunoSEQ Assay was the method used to sequence TCRbeta CDR3 regions. After extraction, genomic DNA underwent amplification by bias-controlled multiplex PCR, followed by high-throughput sequencing. As for the original processing: Collapsing and filtering of sequences were performed to quantify the absolute abundance of each unique TCRbeta CDR3 region. Usable DNA was measured by amplifying reference genes present in all nucleated cells, and TCRbeta template counts were normalized to that usable DNA to estimate T cell fraction. Repertoire TCRs were annotated as SARS-CoV-2-specific by exact matching of V gene, CDR3 amino acid sequence and J gene to a known reactive TCR set. MIRA supplied the reference SARS-CoV-2 TCR set, which was filtered for enrichment in COVID-19-positive ImmuneCODE repertoires so that public or cross-reactive TCRs were removed. Drawing on the MIRA antigens, annotated TCRs were analysed further at the level of specific ORF or position within ORF. Depth was the summed frequency of annotated unique rearrangements, while breadth was defined as annotated unique rearrangements over total unique productive rearrangements. TCR breadth was compared between groups using two-sided Wilcoxon rank-sum tests. The source is immuneACCESS, and TCRdb retained only in-frame sequences with V and J called. Part of the clones is not carried over; for the studies checked, unresolved V genes explain less than half of this, and the remainder is unexplained. V and J calls and clone size are copied from that table; D and trimming were computed from the DNA. This sample is represented by roughly 350,000 clones; about nine tenths of them were singletons. The ten largest clonotypes hold about 6.4% of the sample.

CDR1 and CDR2 (SGDLS, YYNGEE) derive from the germline V gene. The CDR3 runs 17 amino acids, cysteine and phenylalanine included. Just CDR3 DNA is preserved here, 51 bases in frame from base 1. V and J lose 4 bases and 0 bases, and a span of 17 bases separates them. Worth noting for this clone: No cognate antigen has been identified for it. No quality values exist for individual bases; no much larger clone is one base distant.

The intended sense of this specimen's treatment or condition label: around 19 received Ad26.COV2.S at low or high dose, single or two shots; about five received placebo; per-sample allocation not given. Repertoires of vaccine and placebo recipients were sequenced from samples collected on day 63 after the first injection. Cohort 1b enrolled around 24 adults aged 18-55 years at a single site in Boston, USA, between 29 July and 7 August 2020. As a vaccine, Ad26.COV2.S was a replication-incompetent adenovirus type 26 vector that expressed a prefusion-stabilized SARS-CoV-2 spike protein derived from the original Wuhan strain.

The rearrangement combines TRBV9 with TRBJ1-3, with TRBD1 as a weak D call on 5 bases. This sequence was found in a person between 18 and 59 years old who received the Ad26.COV2.S COVID-19 vaccine or a placebo. The specimen was peripheral blood, collected in a trial of Ad26.COV2.S vaccine versus placebo. In nucleotides, the sequence is TGTGCCAGCAGCACCACCGGGACCGGCCTCTCTGGAAACACCATATATTTT. Translated, this gives CASSTTGTGLSGNTIYF.